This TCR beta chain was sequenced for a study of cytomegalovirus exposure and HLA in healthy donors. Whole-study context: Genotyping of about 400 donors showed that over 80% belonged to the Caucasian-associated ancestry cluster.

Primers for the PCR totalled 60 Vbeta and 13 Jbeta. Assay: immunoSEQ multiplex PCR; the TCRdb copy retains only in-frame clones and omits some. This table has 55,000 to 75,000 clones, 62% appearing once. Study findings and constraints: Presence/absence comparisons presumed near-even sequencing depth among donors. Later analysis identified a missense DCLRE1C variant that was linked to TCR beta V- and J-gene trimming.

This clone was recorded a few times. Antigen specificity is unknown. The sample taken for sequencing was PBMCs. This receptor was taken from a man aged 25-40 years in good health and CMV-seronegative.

As DNA, the CDR3 is TGTGCCAGCACCCGGACAGGCGATTCACCCCTCCACTTT. Translation gives CASTRTGDSPLHF. The chain carries TRBV2 and TRBJ1-6, with 7 bases identical to TRBD1. Germline trimming cut 7 bases from V and 8 bases from J; bases unmatched to any gene: 5. The CDR3 totals 13 residues. Looked up from germline, CDR1 is SNHLY and CDR2 is FYNNEI. The whole variable domain, filled in from reference TRBV2 and TRBJ1-6, reads EPEVTQTPSHQVTQMGQEVILRCVPISNHLYFYWYRQILGQKVEFLVSFYNNEISEKSEIFDDQFSVERPDGSNFTLKIRSTKLEDSAMYFCASTRTGDSPLHFGNGTRLTVT.